These T cell receptor beta chains were read from a single sample in a study of long-term antiretroviral therapy in people with HIV. This table comes from immunoSEQ multiplex PCR, and its TCRdb copy is limited to in-frame clones, with some not included. The data show over 15,000 clones, roughly 80% seen once. Sequenced material: unsorted PBMCs, taken less than 2.2 years before starting antiretroviral therapy. The receptors shown here come from a man aged 30 to 39 with HIV. Each CDR3 is given with its conserved first and last residue. Each record gives: J gene, clone size, V gene, D gene, CDR3 DNA, CDR3 protein. A D gene is named only where the DNA matches it firmly. Rows give clone size only sometimes, using once, few, many, or a class for an expanded clone.

TRBJ1-3 | - | TRBV4-3 | - | TGCGCCAGCAGCCAAGAAGTTGACACCTCGGCAGGAAACACCATATATTTT | CASSQEVDTSAGNTIYF
TRBJ2-6 | - | TRBV19 | TRBD1 | TGTGCCAGTAGTCCGGCAATGGGACAGGCGTCCTCTGGGGCCAACGTCCTGACTTTC | CASSPAMGQASSGANVLTF
TRBJ2-3 | - | TRBV9 | - | TGTGCCCCCAAGGAGACGCAGTATTTT | CAPKETQYF
TRBJ2-1 | - | TRBV7-9 | TRBD2 | TGTGCCAGCAGTCCTTCGTCCGGGAGGGCCTATGAGCAGTTCTTC | CASSPSSGRAYEQFF
TRBJ2-2 | - | TRBV6-1 | TRBD1 | TGTGCCACCCATGCCGGGACAGGGGTTTTCGGGGAGCTGTTTTTT | CATHAGTGVFGELFF
TRBJ2-7 | - | TRBV7-6 | - | TGTGCCAGCAGCTCCCTAGGGGAACAGTACTTC | CASSSLGEQYF
TRBJ1-1 | - | TRBV5-5 | - | TGTGCCAGCAGAACAGCCTCCTCGAACACTGAAGCTTTCTTT | CASRTASSNTEAFF
TRBJ1-5 | - | TRBV10-2 | - | TGCGCCAGCAGCAACAGCAATCAGCCCCAGCATTTT | CASSNSNQPQHF
TRBJ2-2 | few | TRBV7-3 | - | TGTGCCAGCAGCCTCGACCTCAAAACCGGGGAGCTGTTTTTT | CASSLDLKTGELFF
TRBJ2-7 | once | TRBV10-2 | TRBD1 | TGCGCCAGCGGGGGGCCAGGGGGCGTGGGCCCCTACGAGCAGTACTTC | CASGGPGGVGPYEQYF
TRBJ2-7 | - | TRBV4-1 | TRBD1 | TGCGCCAGCAGCCAACCGGGACAGTCCTACGAGCAGTACTTC | CASSQPGQSYEQYF
TRBJ1-2 | - | TRBV6-1 | TRBD1 | TGTGCCAGTTCTGGACAGGTCAATTTCTATGGCTACACCTTC | CASSGQVNFYGYTF
TRBJ2-1 | - | TRBV25-1 | - | TGTGCCAGCAGTGGAGGGCCAATAGAGCAGTTCTTC | CASSGGPIEQFF
TRBJ1-2 | - | TRBV5-1 | - | TGCGCCAGCACCCTCGGGGGGGGCGGCTACACCTTC | CASTLGGGGYTF
TRBJ1-6 | - | TRBV19 | - | TGTGCCAGTAGTATAGCCCCGGCCAGCTCCTATAATTCACCCCTCCACTTT | CASSIAPASSYNSPLHF
TRBJ2-3 | - | TRBV18 | TRBD1 | TGTGCCAGCTCACCTCAGGGGGCAGGCACAGATACGCAGTATTTT | CASSPQGAGTDTQYF
TRBJ1-5 | - | TRBV29-1 | TRBD1 | TGCAGCGTGGGGACAGGGATCAATCAGCCCCAGCATTTT | CSVGTGINQPQHF
TRBJ2-6 | - | TRBV11-3 | - | TGTGCCAGCAGCCCAGGGGCATCTGGGGCCAACGTCCTGACTTTC | CASSPGASGANVLTF
TRBJ2-1 | - | TRBV5-6 | - | TGTGCCAGCAGCCAGTACAAGCGGAGTGGGCCGGGCAATGAGCAGTTCTTC | CASSQYKRSGPGNEQFF
TRBJ2-2 | - | TRBV14 | TRBD2 | TGTGCCAGCAGCCAACCCAGCGGGGTGCACACCGGGGAGCTGTTTTTT | CASSQPSGVHTGELFF
TRBJ1-3 | - | TRBV29-1 | - | TGCAGCGTTGGCCCTGGGGGGATGAGTGGTGGAAACACCATATATTTT | CSVGPGGMSGGNTIYF
TRBJ2-1 | - | TRBV6-1 | TRBD2 | TGTGCCAGCAGTGAAGGTCTCCTAGCGGGAGTAGATGAGCAGTTCTTC | CASSEGLLAGVDEQFF
TRBJ2-7 | - | TRBV7-2 | TRBD2 | TGTGCCAGCAGCTTAAATCTAGCGGGAGTTGAGCAGTACTTC | CASSLNLAGVEQYF
TRBJ1-2 | - | TRBV25-1 | TRBD1 | TGTGCCAGCACTTCGGGACAGGGGGTCGGCTACACCTTC | CASTSGQGVGYTF
TRBJ1-4 | - | TRBV7-9 | - | TGTGCCAGCAGCCCCACAGACGCAACTAATGAAAAACTGTTTTTT | CASSPTDATNEKLFF
TRBJ1-1 | - | TRBV6-5 | - | TGTGCCAGCAGACCCCCCTCGAACACTGAAGCTTTCTTT | CASRPPSNTEAFF
TRBJ2-7 | - | TRBV19 | - | TGTGCCAGTAGGGCCAGAGACTACGAGCAGTACTTC | CASRARDYEQYF
TRBJ2-1 | - | TRBV5-1 | TRBD2 | TGCGCCAGCAGCCGGGGGACTAGCGGGAGGCCCACGGTATACAATGAGCAGTTCTTC | CASSRGTSGRPTVYNEQFF
TRBJ1-2 | once | TRBV29-1 | - | TGCAGCGTTGTCACAGCGTCCTCGGGGGGCTACACCTTC | CSVVTASSGGYTF
TRBJ2-3 | few | TRBV7-3 | TRBD1 | TGTGCCAGCAGCTTGACAGGGACGGCAGATACGCAGTATTTT | CASSLTGTADTQYF
TRBJ1-3 | few | TRBV19 | - | TGTGCCAGTAGTTTCTCTACGACTGGGGGAAACACCATATATTTT | CASSFSTTGGNTIYF
TRBJ2-3 | - | TRBV12-1 | - | TGTGCCAGCAGCTTATCCTTTAGCTTAGGGGGGGAGCCCACAGATACGCAGTATTTT | CASSLSFSLGGEPTDTQYF
TRBJ2-7 | - | TRBV6-5 | - | TGTGCCAGCAGGCTCAGCAGTGCGGGGAGAGAGCAGTACTTC | CASRLSSAGREQYF
TRBJ2-7 | - | TRBV30 | TRBD1 | TGTGCCTGGAGTTGGGGACAGGGGTACGAGCAGTACTTC | CAWSWGQGYEQYF